Below, 7 T cell receptor beta chains from the same sample are listed, as sequenced in a study of blood T cell repertoires in COVID-19. TCRdb's copy holds only in-frame clones and misses some; the assay was immunoSEQ multiplex PCR. Of some 200,000 clones listed, roughly 90% are singletons. The sequencing input was PBMCs or T cells enriched from blood (not recorded which). The source of these receptors is a man in his late teens or twenties with acute COVID-19.

The V gene is TRBV28, the J gene TRBJ1-2; tentative D call: TRBD1 (6 bases). Germline CDR1 and CDR2: MDHEN and SYDVKM. Trimming removed 6 bases from V and 4 bases from J, with 15 bases in between. The CDR3 runs to 14 residues. As DNA, the CDR3 is TGTGCCAGCAGAACCCAAGGGGGTAGCTATGGCTACACCTTC. Translating it yields CASRTQGGSYGYTF.

This clone was recorded a few times. The CDR3 protein is CAIDRGLSTEAFF. The CDR3 region has the DNA TGTGCCATTGACAGGGGGCTCAGCACTGAAGCTTTCTTT. This sequence joins TRBV12-3 or TRBV12-4 and TRBJ1-1, with 10 bases fitting TRBD1. V trimming: 10 bases; J trimming: 4 bases; junction bases outside the gene matches: 6. The CDR3 runs 13 residues.

In regard to this clone: Other DNA sequences of this sample code for an identical CDR3. The CDR3, as DNA: TGTGCCAGCAGCGTAGCCTACGACTCTGGAAACACCATATATTTT. Translating it yields CASSVAYDSGNTIYF. The chain couples TRBV9 to TRBJ1-3; D remains unclear. The CDR3 spans 15 residues. CDR1 and CDR2 from the germline V gene are SGDLS and YYNGEE. Between the trimmed V and J ends, which lost 0 bases and 0 bases, there was a span of 7 bases.

This clone is a singleton in its sample. The chain links TRBV7-9 to TRBJ2-1; TRBD2 matches 10 bases. CDR1 and CDR2 from the germline V gene are SEHNR and FQNEAQ (reference sequence). There are 15 residues in the CDR3. V lost 5 bases, J lost 8 bases, and 9 bases stayed unmatched. The DNA of the CDR3 is TGTGCCAGCAGCACCCTAGCGGGAGATTGGGATGAGCAGTTCTTC. It encodes CASSTLAGDWDEQFF.

The CDR3 DNA sequence: TGTGCCAGTAGGACCCCGGAGGGGCCTTCCTACGAGCAGTACTTC. It yields the protein CASRTPEGPSYEQYF. V gene TRBV19 combines with J gene TRBJ2-7, with D possibly matching TRBD2 (6 bases). Germline V lookup: CDR1 LNHDA, CDR2 SQIVND (reference sequence). The V gene lost 6 bases and the J gene lost 1 base, with 16 bases spanning the gap. The CDR3 is 15 amino acids.

The chain recombines TRBV23-1 with TRBJ1-2; TRBD1 is a possible D gene (6 bases). TRBV23-1 is filed as an ORF, its function uncertain. The CDR3 is 13 amino acids. Trimming stripped 2 bases from V and 8 bases from J, with 12 bases between. The CDR3 DNA sequence: TGCGCCAGCAGTCAACAGGGGATAGGAGGCTACACCTTC. It encodes CASSQQGIGGYTF.

The chain is built from TRBV2 and TRBJ2-2; 8 nucleotides match TRBD1. CDR3 length: 13 residues. The V and J ends lost 8 bases and 3 bases, in that order; junction bases with no gene match: 2. The germline V gene encodes CDR1 SNHLY and CDR2 FYNNEI. CDR3 residues: CASGQGYTGELFF. The CDR3 DNA sequence: TGTGCCAGCGGACAGGGCTACACCGGGGAGCTGTTTTTT. The full variable domain, with the rest looked up from reference TRBV2 and TRBJ2-2, is EPEVTQTPSHQVTQMGQEVILRCVPISNHLYFYWYRQILGQKVEFLVSFYNNEISEKSEIFDDQFSVERPDGSNFTLKIRSTKLEDSAMYFCASGQGYTGELFFGEGSRLTVL.